The subject of this entry is one T cell receptor beta chain. The data stem from a study of control samples from healthy donors and cancer patients. Repertoires were generated with immunoSEQ multiplex PCR, while TCRdb's copy carries only in-frame clones and drops some. The table shows about 250,000 clones, with around 80% occurring only once. Trimming stripped 4 bases from V and 0 bases from J, with 10 bases between. The CDR3 length is 15 residues. CDR1 and CDR2 (germline): SNHLY, FYNNEI. This chain connects TRBV2 to TRBJ2-1; weak D call: TRBD2 (5 bases). The source is a woman in her sixties or seventies with lung cancer. Sample: PBMCs. In nucleotides, the CDR3 is TGTGCCAGCAGTGTCGAGGGTTCCTCCTACAATGAGCAGTTCTTC. Amino acids: CASSVEGSSYNEQFF.